The rows below give T cell receptor beta chains drawn from one sample of a study of T cell responses to AZD1222 COVID-19 vaccine. Assay: immunoSEQ multiplex PCR; the TCRdb copy retains only in-frame clones and omits some. The sample shows approximately 160,000 clones, around 90% of them seen only once. Sequences were derived from peripheral blood, sampled 28 days after the second AZD1222 dose. Receptors were obtained from an adult who received the AZD1222 COVID-19 vaccine. The CDR3 runs from the conserved cysteine through the conserved F or W. Fields, in order: J gene, D gene, CDR3 length, clone size, V gene, CDR3 DNA, CDR3 protein. A D gene is named only where the DNA matches it firmly. A row's size may be missing; if present it is once, few, many or a size class.

j_call: TRBJ1-1; d_call: -; cdr3_length: 13; clone_size: -; v_call: TRBV24-1; cdr3_nt: TGTGCCAGACGAGCAGCCGGAGGAACTGAAGCTTTCTTT; cdr3_aa: CARRAAGGTEAFF
j_call: TRBJ1-1; d_call: TRBD1; cdr3_length: 15; clone_size: -; v_call: TRBV6-1; cdr3_nt: TGTGCCAGCAGTGACGGACAGGGTTTGAGAACTGAAGCTTTCTTT; cdr3_aa: CASSDGQGLRTEAFF
j_call: TRBJ1-1; d_call: -; cdr3_length: 13; clone_size: -; v_call: TRBV27; cdr3_nt: TGTGCCAGCAGCGGGACTGGGGACACTGAAGCTTTCTTT; cdr3_aa: CASSGTGDTEAFF
j_call: TRBJ2-7; d_call: -; cdr3_length: 14; clone_size: -; v_call: TRBV6-5; cdr3_nt: TGTGCCAGCAGAGAGGAGAGGGCGTCCTCCGAGCAGTACTTC; cdr3_aa: CASREERASSEQYF
j_call: TRBJ2-7; d_call: TRBD2; cdr3_length: 15; clone_size: -; v_call: TRBV2; cdr3_nt: TGTGCCAGCAGTCGGACTAGCGGGGGGTTCTACGAGCAGTACTTC; cdr3_aa: CASSRTSGGFYEQYF
j_call: TRBJ2-5; d_call: -; cdr3_length: 15; clone_size: -; v_call: TRBV25-1; cdr3_nt: TGTGCCAGCAACGAGGCAGGGAGAGGTGAAGAGACCCAGTACTTC; cdr3_aa: CASNEAGRGEETQYF
j_call: TRBJ2-2; d_call: TRBD1; cdr3_length: 15; clone_size: -; v_call: TRBV6-5; cdr3_nt: TGTGCCAGCAGATTTGGGACAGGGAACACCGGGGAGCTGTTTTTT; cdr3_aa: CASRFGTGNTGELFF
j_call: TRBJ1-2; d_call: TRBD1; cdr3_length: 15; clone_size: once; v_call: TRBV6-4; cdr3_nt: TGTGCCAGCAGTCCCCAGGGACAGGGGGCGCAAGGCTACACCTTC; cdr3_aa: CASSPQGQGAQGYTF
j_call: TRBJ1-2; d_call: -; cdr3_length: 17; clone_size: -; v_call: TRBV11-2; cdr3_nt: TGTGCCAGCAGCTCGATGCGAGTGAGGGGAAATAACTATGGCTACACCTTC; cdr3_aa: CASSSMRVRGNNYGYTF
j_call: TRBJ1-6; d_call: -; cdr3_length: 14; clone_size: -; v_call: TRBV6-5; cdr3_nt: TGTGCCAGCAGTTTATCTGACGGTAATTCACCCCTCCACTTT; cdr3_aa: CASSLSDGNSPLHF
j_call: TRBJ1-1; d_call: -; cdr3_length: 12; clone_size: once; v_call: TRBV28; cdr3_nt: TGTGCCAGCAGTCCCCCCCACGCTGAAGCTTTCTTT; cdr3_aa: CASSPPHAEAFF
j_call: TRBJ1-4; d_call: -; cdr3_length: 16; clone_size: -; v_call: TRBV9; cdr3_nt: TGTGCCAGCAGCTCTGGACAAGTCGGTTACCGCGAAAAACTGTTTTTT; cdr3_aa: CASSSGQVGYREKLFF
j_call: TRBJ2-7; d_call: -; cdr3_length: 14; clone_size: -; v_call: TRBV11-2; cdr3_nt: TGTGCCAGCAGCTTAGCTAGGACCTACTACGAGCAGTACTTC; cdr3_aa: CASSLARTYYEQYF
j_call: TRBJ2-1; d_call: -; cdr3_length: 14; clone_size: -; v_call: TRBV5-4; cdr3_nt: TGTGCCAGCAGCTTGTCAGGGGCCTACAATGAGCAGTTCTTC; cdr3_aa: CASSLSGAYNEQFF
j_call: TRBJ2-1; d_call: -; cdr3_length: 14; clone_size: -; v_call: TRBV2; cdr3_nt: TGTGCCAGCAGGGGGGGGCCTAGCTACAATGAGCAGTTCTTC; cdr3_aa: CASRGGPSYNEQFF
j_call: TRBJ2-7; d_call: TRBD1; cdr3_length: 14; clone_size: -; v_call: TRBV7-9; cdr3_nt: TGTGCCAGCAGCTTATGGGACAGGGAAGTTGAGCAGTACTTC; cdr3_aa: CASSLWDREVEQYF
j_call: TRBJ1-1; d_call: -; cdr3_length: 13; clone_size: -; v_call: TRBV5-1; cdr3_nt: TGCGCCAGCCATGATGGGGGGAACACTGAAGCTTTCTTT; cdr3_aa: CASHDGGNTEAFF
j_call: TRBJ1-2; d_call: TRBD1; cdr3_length: 16; clone_size: -; v_call: TRBV11-2; cdr3_nt: TGTGCCAGCAGCTTAGATCTCACAGGGGGCTACTATGGCTACACCTTC; cdr3_aa: CASSLDLTGGYYGYTF
j_call: TRBJ1-2; d_call: -; cdr3_length: 13; clone_size: few; v_call: TRBV2; cdr3_nt: TGTGCCAGCAGTGATCCGGAGGCCTATGGCTACACCTTC; cdr3_aa: CASSDPEAYGYTF
j_call: TRBJ1-2; d_call: -; cdr3_length: 13; clone_size: -; v_call: TRBV19; cdr3_nt: TGTGCCAGTAGTCGGACGAGAGACTATGGCTACACCTTC; cdr3_aa: CASSRTRDYGYTF
j_call: TRBJ2-3; d_call: -; cdr3_length: 15; clone_size: -; v_call: TRBV7-7; cdr3_nt: TGTGCTAGCAGCTTAGCCCCGGGGGGCCGCGATACGCAGTATTTT; cdr3_aa: CASSLAPGGRDTQYF
j_call: TRBJ1-2; d_call: TRBD1; cdr3_length: 13; clone_size: -; v_call: TRBV19; cdr3_nt: TGTGCCAGTAGTTCGTCGACAGGGGAAGGCTACACCTTC; cdr3_aa: CASSSSTGEGYTF
j_call: TRBJ1-1; d_call: -; cdr3_length: 17; clone_size: -; v_call: TRBV14; cdr3_nt: TGTGCCAGCAGCTTTCTGAGGGGCTGGGATTTGAACACTGAAGCTTTCTTT; cdr3_aa: CASSFLRGWDLNTEAFF
j_call: TRBJ1-2; d_call: -; cdr3_length: 11; clone_size: -; v_call: TRBV6-9; cdr3_nt: TGTGCCAGCAGTTACCGTCGGGGCTACACCTTC; cdr3_aa: CASSYRRGYTF
j_call: TRBJ1-6; d_call: TRBD1; cdr3_length: 15; clone_size: -; v_call: TRBV7-9; cdr3_nt: TGTGCCAGCAGCTTAAGGGACAGGGGGAATTCACCCCTCCACTTT; cdr3_aa: CASSLRDRGNSPLHF
j_call: TRBJ2-3; d_call: -; cdr3_length: 15; clone_size: -; v_call: TRBV7-2; cdr3_nt: TGTGCCAGCAGCTTGGTAGCGGTACGCACAGATACGCAGTATTTT; cdr3_aa: CASSLVAVRTDTQYF
j_call: TRBJ2-5; d_call: TRBD2; cdr3_length: 15; clone_size: -; v_call: TRBV11-2; cdr3_nt: TGTGCCAGCAGCTTAGACGGGGGGGCCGTAAAGACCCAGTACTTC; cdr3_aa: CASSLDGGAVKTQYF
j_call: TRBJ1-4; d_call: -; cdr3_length: 12; clone_size: -; v_call: TRBV6-5; cdr3_nt: TGTGCCAGCAGGGGCCTGAATGAAAAACTGTTTTTT; cdr3_aa: CASRGLNEKLFF
j_call: TRBJ1-4; d_call: TRBD1; cdr3_length: 15; clone_size: -; v_call: TRBV4-1; cdr3_nt: TGCGCCAGCAGCCTTCCCGGGACAGGGGGTGAAAAACTGTTTTTT; cdr3_aa: CASSLPGTGGEKLFF
j_call: TRBJ1-6; d_call: TRBD1; cdr3_length: 12; clone_size: -; v_call: TRBV12-3/TRBV12-4; cdr3_nt: TGTGCAACACAGGGGGCAAATTCACCCCTCCACTTT; cdr3_aa: CATQGANSPLHF
j_call: TRBJ2-1; d_call: -; cdr3_length: 12; clone_size: -; v_call: TRBV4-2; cdr3_nt: TGTGCCAGCAGCCAAGAATGGAATGAGCAGTTCTTC; cdr3_aa: CASSQEWNEQFF
j_call: TRBJ1-1; d_call: -; cdr3_length: 16; clone_size: -; v_call: TRBV11-2; cdr3_nt: TGTGCCAGCAGCTCTTTCTGGGGGCAAGTTAACACTGAAGCTTTCTTT; cdr3_aa: CASSSFWGQVNTEAFF
j_call: TRBJ1-2; d_call: -; cdr3_length: 13; clone_size: -; v_call: TRBV6-5; cdr3_nt: TGTGCCAGCAGTTACGACGGTACCTATGGCTACACCTTC; cdr3_aa: CASSYDGTYGYTF
j_call: TRBJ2-2; d_call: TRBD1; cdr3_length: 15; clone_size: -; v_call: TRBV5-1; cdr3_nt: TGCGCCAGCAGCTTGGCAGGACAGGGGACTGGGGAGCTGTTTTTT; cdr3_aa: CASSLAGQGTGELFF
j_call: TRBJ2-7; d_call: TRBD1; cdr3_length: 15; clone_size: -; v_call: TRBV4-1; cdr3_nt: TGCGCCAGCAGCCAAGATGTCAGGGGGAAGTACGAGCAGTACTTC; cdr3_aa: CASSQDVRGKYEQYF
j_call: TRBJ1-1; d_call: -; cdr3_length: 11; clone_size: -; v_call: TRBV6-2/TRBV6-3; cdr3_nt: TGTGCCAGCAGTTGGCGAGGCAGCGCTTTCTTT; cdr3_aa: CASSWRGSAFF
j_call: TRBJ2-1; d_call: TRBD1; cdr3_length: 15; clone_size: -; v_call: TRBV7-8; cdr3_nt: TGTGCCAGCAGCTTACGGGACAGGGGGTTTTGGGAGCAGTTCTTC; cdr3_aa: CASSLRDRGFWEQFF